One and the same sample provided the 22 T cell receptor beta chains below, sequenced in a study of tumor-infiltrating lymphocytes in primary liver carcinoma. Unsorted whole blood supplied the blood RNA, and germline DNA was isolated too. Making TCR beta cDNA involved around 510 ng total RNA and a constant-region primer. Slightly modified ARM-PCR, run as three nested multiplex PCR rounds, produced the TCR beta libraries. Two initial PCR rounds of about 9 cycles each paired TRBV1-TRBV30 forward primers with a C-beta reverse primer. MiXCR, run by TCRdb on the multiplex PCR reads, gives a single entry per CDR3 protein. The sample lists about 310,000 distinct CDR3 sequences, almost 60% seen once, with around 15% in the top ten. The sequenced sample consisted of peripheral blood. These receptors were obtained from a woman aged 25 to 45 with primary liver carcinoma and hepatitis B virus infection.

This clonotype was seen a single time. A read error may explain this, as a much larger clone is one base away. This CDR3 is CVSSLASGRSSGSEIF. The CDR3 DNA follows: TGTGTCAGCAGTTTAGCGTCGGGGAGGTCTAGCGGGAGTGAAATCTTC. The V and J genes are TRBV12-3 or TRBV12-4 and TRBJ2-1, with TRBD2 matching over 10 bases. CDR3 length equals 16 residues.

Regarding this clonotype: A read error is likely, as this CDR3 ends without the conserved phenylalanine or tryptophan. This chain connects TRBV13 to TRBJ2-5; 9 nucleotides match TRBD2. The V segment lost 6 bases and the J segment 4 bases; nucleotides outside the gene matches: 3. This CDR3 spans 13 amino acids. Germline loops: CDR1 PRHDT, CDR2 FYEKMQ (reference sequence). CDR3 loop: CASRLSGRETQYI. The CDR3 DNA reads TGTGCCAGCAGACTTAGCGGGAGAGAGACCCAGTACATC.

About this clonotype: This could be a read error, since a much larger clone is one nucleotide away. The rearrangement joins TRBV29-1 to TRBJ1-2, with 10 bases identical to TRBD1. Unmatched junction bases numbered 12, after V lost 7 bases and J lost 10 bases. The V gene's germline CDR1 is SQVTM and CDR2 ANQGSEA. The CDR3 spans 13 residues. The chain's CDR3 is CSAEIGQGVAYTF. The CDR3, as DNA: TGCAGCGCTGAGATAGGACAGGGGGTGGCCTACACCTTC.

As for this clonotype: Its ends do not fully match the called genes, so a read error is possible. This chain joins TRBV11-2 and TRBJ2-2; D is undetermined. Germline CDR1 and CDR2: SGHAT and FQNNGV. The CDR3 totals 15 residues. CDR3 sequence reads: CASKGWALDTRELFF. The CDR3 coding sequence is TGTGCCAGTAAAGGATGGGCCCTTGACACCCGGGAGCTGTTTTTT. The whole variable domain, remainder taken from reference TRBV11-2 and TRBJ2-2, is EAGVAQSPRYKIIEKRQSVAFWCNPISGHATLYWYQQILGQGPKLLIQFQNNGVVDDSQLPKDRFSAERLKGVDSTLKIQPAKLEDSAVYLCASKGWALDTRELFFGEGSRLTVL.

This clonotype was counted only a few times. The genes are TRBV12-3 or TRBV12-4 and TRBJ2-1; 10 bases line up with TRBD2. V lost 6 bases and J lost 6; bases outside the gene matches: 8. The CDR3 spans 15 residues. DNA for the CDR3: TGTGCCAGCAGGGCTAGCGGGAGTACGAGCAATGAGCAGTTCTTC. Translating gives CASRASGSTSNEQFF.

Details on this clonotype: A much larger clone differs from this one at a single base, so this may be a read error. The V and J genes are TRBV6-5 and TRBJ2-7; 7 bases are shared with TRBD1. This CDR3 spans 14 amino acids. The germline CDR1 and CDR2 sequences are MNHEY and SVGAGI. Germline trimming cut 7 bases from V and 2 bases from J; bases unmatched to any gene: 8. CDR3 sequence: CASKETGRTYEQYF. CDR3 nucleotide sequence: TGTGCCAGCAAGGAGACAGGGCGAACCTACGAGCAGTACTTC.

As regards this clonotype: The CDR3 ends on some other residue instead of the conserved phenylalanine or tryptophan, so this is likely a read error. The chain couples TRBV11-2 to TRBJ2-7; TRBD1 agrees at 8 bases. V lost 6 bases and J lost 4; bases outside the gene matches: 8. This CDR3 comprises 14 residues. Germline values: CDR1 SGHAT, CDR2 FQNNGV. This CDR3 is CASSTGGRLYEQYL. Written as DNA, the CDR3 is TGTGCCAGCAGTACAGGGGGTCGATTATACGAGCAGTACCTC.

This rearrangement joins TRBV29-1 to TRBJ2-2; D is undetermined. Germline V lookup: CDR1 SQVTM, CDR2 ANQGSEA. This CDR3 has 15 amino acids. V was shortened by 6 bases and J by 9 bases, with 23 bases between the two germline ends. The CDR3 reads CSVSLGSEVTWELFF. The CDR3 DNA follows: TGCAGCGTCTCACTGGGGTCGGAAGTTACCTGGGAGCTGTTTTTT.

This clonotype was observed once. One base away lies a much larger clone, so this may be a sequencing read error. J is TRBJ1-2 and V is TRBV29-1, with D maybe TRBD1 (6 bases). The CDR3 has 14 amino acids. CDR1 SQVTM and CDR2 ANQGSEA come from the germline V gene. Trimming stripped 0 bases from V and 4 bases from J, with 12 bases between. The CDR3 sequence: CSVEECGGPYGYTF. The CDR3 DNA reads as TGCAGCGTTGAAGAGTGCGGGGGGCCCTATGGCTACACCTTC.

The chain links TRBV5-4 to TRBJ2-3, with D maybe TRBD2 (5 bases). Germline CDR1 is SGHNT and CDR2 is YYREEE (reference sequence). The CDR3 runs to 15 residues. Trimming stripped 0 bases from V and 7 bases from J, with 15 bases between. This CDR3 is CASSLERDRSYTQYF. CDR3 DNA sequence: TGTGCCAGCAGCTTGGAACGGGATAGGTCATATACGCAGTATTTT. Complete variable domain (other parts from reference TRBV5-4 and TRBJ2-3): ETGVTQSPTHLIKTRGQQVTLRCSSQSGHNTVSWYQQALGQGPQFIFQYYREEENGRGNFPPRFSGLQFPNYSSELNVNALELDDSALYLCASSLERDRSYTQYFGPGTRLTVL.

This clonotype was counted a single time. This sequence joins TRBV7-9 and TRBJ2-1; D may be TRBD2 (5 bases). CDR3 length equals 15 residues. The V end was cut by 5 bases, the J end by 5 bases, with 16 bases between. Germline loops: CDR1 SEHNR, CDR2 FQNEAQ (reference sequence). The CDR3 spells CASSPLEPTDNEQFF. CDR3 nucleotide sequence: TGTGCCAGCAGCCCACTAGAGCCTACGGACAATGAGCAGTTCTTC. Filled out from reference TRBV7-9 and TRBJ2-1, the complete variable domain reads DTGVSQNPRHKITKRGQNVTFRCDPISEHNRLYWYRQTLGQGPEFLTYFQNEAQLEKSRLLSDRFSAERPKGSFSTLEIQRTEQGDSAMYLCASSPLEPTDNEQFFGPGTRLTVL.

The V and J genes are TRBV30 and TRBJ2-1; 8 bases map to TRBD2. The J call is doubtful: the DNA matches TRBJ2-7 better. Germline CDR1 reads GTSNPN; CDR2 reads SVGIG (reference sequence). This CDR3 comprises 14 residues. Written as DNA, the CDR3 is TGTGCCTGGAGCGCGGGAGGATCCTACAATGAGCAGTACTTC. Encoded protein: CAWSAGGSYNEQYF.

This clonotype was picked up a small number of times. CDR3 loop: CASRRPGTSGRSTDTQYF. CDR3 sequence (DNA): TGTGCCAGCAGACGTCCCGGGACTAGCGGGAGATCCACAGATACGCAGTATTTT. The gene calls are TRBV6-6 and TRBJ2-3, with TRBD2 matching 14 bases. CDR3 size: 18 residues. The junction had 10 bases not matched to a gene; V was cut back by 6 bases and J by 2 bases. CDR1 is MNHNY, CDR2 SVGAGI, per germline (reference sequence).

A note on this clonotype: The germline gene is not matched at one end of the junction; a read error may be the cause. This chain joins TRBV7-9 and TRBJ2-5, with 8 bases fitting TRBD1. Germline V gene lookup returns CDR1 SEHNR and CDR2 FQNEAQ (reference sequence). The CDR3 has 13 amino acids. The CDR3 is CVSSLGQGETQYF. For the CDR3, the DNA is TGTGTCAGCAGCCTTGGACAGGGAGAGACCCAGTACTTC.

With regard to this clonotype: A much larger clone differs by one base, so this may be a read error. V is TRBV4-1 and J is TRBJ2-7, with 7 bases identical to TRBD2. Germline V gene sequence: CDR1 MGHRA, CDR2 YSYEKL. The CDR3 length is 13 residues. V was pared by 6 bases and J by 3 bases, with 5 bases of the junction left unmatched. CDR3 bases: TGCGCCAGCAGTCTAGCGGAGGTCTACGAGCAGTACTTC. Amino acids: CASSLAEVYEQYF.

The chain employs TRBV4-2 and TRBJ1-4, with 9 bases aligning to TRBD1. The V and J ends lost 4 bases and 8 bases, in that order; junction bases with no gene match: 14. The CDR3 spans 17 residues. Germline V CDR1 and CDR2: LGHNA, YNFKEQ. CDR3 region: CASSLKRGQGGNEKLFF. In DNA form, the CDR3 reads TGTGCCAGCAGCCTCAAAAGGGGACAGGGAGGTAACGAAAAACTGTTTTTT.

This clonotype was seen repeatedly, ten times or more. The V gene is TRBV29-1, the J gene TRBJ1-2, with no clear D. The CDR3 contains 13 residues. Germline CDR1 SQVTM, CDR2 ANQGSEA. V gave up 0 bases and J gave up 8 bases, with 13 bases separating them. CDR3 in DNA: TGCAGCGTTGAAGAGGGTCCGGTGGAAGGCTACACCTTC. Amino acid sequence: CSVEEGPVEGYTF.

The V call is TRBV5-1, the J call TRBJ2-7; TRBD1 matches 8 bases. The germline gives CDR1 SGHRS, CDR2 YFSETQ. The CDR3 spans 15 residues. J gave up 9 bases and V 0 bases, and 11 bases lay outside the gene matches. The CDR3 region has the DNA TGCGCCAGCAGCTTGGGGGCAGGGGGCGCCTACAGGCAGTACTTC. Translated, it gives CASSLGAGGAYRQYF. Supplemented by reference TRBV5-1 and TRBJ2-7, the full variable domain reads KAGVTQTPRYLIKTRGQQVTLSCSPISGHRSVSWYQQTPGQGLQFLFEYFSETQRNKGNFPGRFSGRQFSNSRSEMNVSTLELGDSALYLCASSLGAGGAYRQYFGPGTRLTVT.

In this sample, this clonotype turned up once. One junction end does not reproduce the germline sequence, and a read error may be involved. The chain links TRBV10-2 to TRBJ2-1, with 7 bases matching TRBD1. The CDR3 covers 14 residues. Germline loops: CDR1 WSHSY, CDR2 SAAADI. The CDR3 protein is CASTLAGGDNEQFF. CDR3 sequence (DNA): TGCGCCAGCACTTTGGCAGGGGGTGACAATGAGCAATTCTTC.

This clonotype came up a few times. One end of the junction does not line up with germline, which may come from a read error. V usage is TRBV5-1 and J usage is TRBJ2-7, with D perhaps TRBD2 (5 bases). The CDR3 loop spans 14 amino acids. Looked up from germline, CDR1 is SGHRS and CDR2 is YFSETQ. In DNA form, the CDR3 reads TGCGCCAACAGCCCGGACTCCTCGAACTACGAGCAGTACTTC. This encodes CANSPDSSNYEQYF.

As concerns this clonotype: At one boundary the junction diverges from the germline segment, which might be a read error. The CDR3 is CASSLTTEQEAQYF. Here the CDR3 DNA reads TGTGCCAGCAGTCTGACTACGGAGCAAGAGGCCCAGTACTTC. This chain links TRBV7-8 with TRBJ2-5, with TRBD2 as a possible D gene (5 bases). This CDR3 is 14 amino acids long. Germline-derived CDR1 and CDR2 are SGHVS and FQNEAQ.

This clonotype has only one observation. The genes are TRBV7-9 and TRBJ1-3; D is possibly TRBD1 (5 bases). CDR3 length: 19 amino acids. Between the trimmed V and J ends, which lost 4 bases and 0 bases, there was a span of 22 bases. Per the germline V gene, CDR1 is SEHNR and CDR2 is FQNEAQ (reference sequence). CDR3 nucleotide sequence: TGTGCCAGCAGCTCGGCATCCCCACAGGAGCACTTCTCTGGAAACACCATATATTTT. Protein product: CASSSASPQEHFSGNTIYF.